Sequencing of this TCR beta chain was carried out in a study of T cell repertoires in cytomegalovirus infection. Germline CDR1 DFQATT, CDR2 SNEGSKA (reference sequence). The CDR3 is 13 residues long. Deletions cut 0 bases from V and 7 bases from J, with 12 bases between. This clonotype has a handful of counts. TCRdb re-analysed the reads in MiXCR, keeping a single row per CDR3 protein. The table has 300,000 to 400,000 distinct CDR3 sequences, around a sixth seen once. The chain uses TRBV20-1 and TRBJ1-1; D gene ambiguous. Source material: PBMCs. The TCR was taken from a human donor in good health (CMV status not recorded). Some clones in this sample may be carry-over from other donors' samples. The CDR3 coding sequence is TGCAGTGCTAGAGACGCGAGAAGACTTGAAGCTTTCTTT. Encoded protein: CSARDARRLEAFF.